This record covers a single T cell receptor (beta chain). With V trimmed by 11 bases and J by 3 bases, 16 bases remained unmatched. The CDR3 covers 16 residues. The V gene's germline CDR1 is MGHDK and CDR2 SYGVNS. The data were taken from a study of blood T cell repertoires in COVID-19. On the study more broadly: Acute-phase and convalescent COVID-19 samples originated in the United States, Italy and Spain. From T cells, B-cell-depleted T cells, or PBMCs came the material, which was cDNA or gDNA.

Seattle's enrolled individuals joined amid active infection and were then monitored longitudinally. Repertoires were generated with immunoSEQ multiplex PCR, while TCRdb's copy carries only in-frame clones and drops some. The profile shows about 160,000 clones, about 80% of them singletons. The gene calls are TRBV25-1 and TRBJ2-3; 8 nucleotides align to TRBD2. The sample taken for sequencing was peripheral blood. The TCR sequence derives from a woman between 40 and 55 years old with COVID-19, enrolled during active disease. CDR3 bases: TGTGCCGCAAGCCCCGGAAGACTAGCGCTAACAGATACGCAGTATTTT. Translation: CAASPGRLALTDTQYF. Full variable domain (remainder filled in from reference TRBV25-1 and TRBJ2-3): EADIYQTPRYLVIGTGKKITLECSQTMGHDKMYWYQQDPGMELHLIHYSYGVNSTEKGDLSSESTVSRIRTEHFPLTLESARPSHTSQYLCAASPGRLALTDTQYFGPGTRLTVL.